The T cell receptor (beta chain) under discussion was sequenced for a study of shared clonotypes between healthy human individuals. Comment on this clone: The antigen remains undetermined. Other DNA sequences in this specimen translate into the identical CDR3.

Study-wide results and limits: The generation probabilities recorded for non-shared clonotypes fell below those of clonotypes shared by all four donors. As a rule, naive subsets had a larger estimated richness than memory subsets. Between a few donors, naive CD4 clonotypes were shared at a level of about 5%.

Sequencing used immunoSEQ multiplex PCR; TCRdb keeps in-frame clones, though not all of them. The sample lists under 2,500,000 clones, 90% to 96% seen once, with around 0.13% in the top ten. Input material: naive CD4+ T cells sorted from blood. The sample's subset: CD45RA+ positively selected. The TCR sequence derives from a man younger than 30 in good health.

The CDR3 bases are TGTGCCAGCAGCTTAGGGACAGGTGAAGCTTTCTTT. Residues: CASSLGTGEAFF. V gene TRBV11-2 combines with J gene TRBJ1-1, with 7 bases aligning to TRBD1. V lost 1 base, J lost 7 bases, and 0 bases stayed unmatched. CDR3 size: 12 residues. Germline V gene lookup returns CDR1 SGHAT and CDR2 FQNNGV.